A single T cell receptor (beta chain) is shown here with its context. As yet, its antigen is unknown. The data were obtained in a study of shared clonotypes between healthy human individuals. Study background: Per donor, CD8 memory used one plate, CD8 naive used two, CD4 memory used three and CD4 naive used three.

Clones were read by immunoSEQ multiplex PCR, and TCRdb kept only the in-frame ones, dropping some. Of roughly 1,100,000 clones in the sample, about 75% were seen once. General study points: Blood alone was sampled, and tissue repertoires likely differ. Larger estimated richness was generally seen in naive subsets than in memory subsets.

Germline CDR1 is SGHTA and CDR2 is FQGNSA. Trimming cost V 2 bases and J 2 bases, with 16 bases left between them. This CDR3 is built from 16 residues. Material for sequencing was memory CD4+ T cells sorted from blood. Subset denoted: CD45RA-negative fraction. The V call is TRBV7-2, the J call TRBJ2-7, with a possible D match to TRBD2 (5 bases). The TCR comes from a man younger than 35 in good health. The DNA of the CDR3 is TGTGCCAGCAGCTTAAGCAGCGGAGGCCTCCCCTACGAGCAGTACTTC. Translating gives CASSLSSGGLPYEQYF.